These T cell receptor beta chains were read from a single sample in a study of spatial heterogeneity in lung cancer. TCRdb re-called the 5' RACE reads through MiXCR, storing one row per CDR3 protein. The table shows just under 9,500 distinct CDR3 sequences, with approximately 8.1% occurring only once. The source was lung tumor tissue, collected at surgery. The receptors were sampled from a male donor with early-stage non-small cell lung cancer. Each CDR3 is given without its conserved first and last residue. Fields, in order: clone size, V gene, J gene, CDR3 protein. Only some rows state a clone size, as once, few, many or a class for expanded clones.

>many|TRBV5-1|TRBJ2-1
ASSWNSGGNEQF
>medium-sized|TRBV5-4|TRBJ2-5
ASSLKVVETQY
>many|TRBV16|TRBJ1-3
ASSLTGGRNTIY
>-|TRBV27|TRBJ2-7
ASSLGRGSYEQY
>many|TRBV6-6|TRBJ2-5
ASSSRSAQETQY
>many|TRBV4-1|TRBJ1-2
ASSQDFEGYT
>many|TRBV28|TRBJ2-1
ASSLAGPTQF
>many|TRBV20-1|TRBJ2-4
SARRVQGLGNIQY
>hyperexpanded|TRBV27|TRBJ2-7
ASSLSIQASYEQY
>many|TRBV20-1|TRBJ2-1
SARDQTSYNEQF
>few|TRBV5-6|TRBJ2-7
ASSPIPDRATYEQY
>many|TRBV5-8|TRBJ2-2
ASSLTGTGDTGELF
>medium-sized|TRBV28|TRBJ2-5
ASNPIGQAPQETQY
>many|TRBV2|TRBJ1-2
ASRIDPEAGYT
>many|TRBV5-4|TRBJ2-5
ASSARDPLTQY
>many|TRBV20-1|TRBJ2-1
SAIDGTASLYNEQF
>medium-sized|TRBV5-1|TRBJ1-4
ASSFTGTGDEKLF
>many|TRBV9|TRBJ1-6
ASSADFSGSPLH
>many|TRBV25-1|TRBJ1-6
ASSGAGTVFSPLH
>many|TRBV29-1|TRBJ2-1
SVITGENEQF